The 30 T cell receptor beta chains below come from one sample, sequenced in a study of a mutant IDH1 vaccine in newly diagnosed glioma. The time point was: week 23, last vaccination. What each vaccine dose contained was 300 ug of mutant IDH1 20-mer peptide, accompanied by topical imiquimod. Libraries were prepared by immunoSEQ multiplex PCR; TCRdb keeps only in-frame clonotypes and omits some of them. This sample has about 77,000 clones; approximately 85% occur once, and the top ten carry approximately 0.8%. Antigens of these TCRs are unknown. The sample consisted of PBMCs, taken from a glioma patient whose treatment included an IDH1 peptide vaccine. The receptors come from a woman in her fifties or sixties with glioma.

The CDR3 loop reads CASSLERNYGYTF. The CDR3 DNA follows: TGTGCCAGCAGCTTGGAACGGAACTATGGCTACACCTTC. The genes are TRBV5-4 and TRBJ1-2, with D hard to call. Germline loops: CDR1 SGHNT, CDR2 YYREEE (reference sequence). The V and J ends lost 0 bases and 2 bases respectively, with 5 bases between them. The CDR3 covers 13 residues. The variable domain in full, with the rest retrieved from reference TRBV5-4 and TRBJ1-2, is ETGVTQSPTHLIKTRGQQVTLRCSSQSGHNTVSWYQQALGQGPQFIFQYYREEENGRGNFPPRFSGLQFPNYSSELNVNALELDDSALYLCASSLERNYGYTFGSGTRLTVV.

The CDR3 loop is CASSSPGELFF. CDR3 bases: TGTGCCAGCAGTTCGCCCGGGGAGCTGTTTTTT. The chain employs TRBV6-5 and TRBJ2-2; D not certain. The V end was cut by 4 bases, the J end by 6 bases, with 3 bases between. Germline-derived CDR1 and CDR2 are MNHEY and SVGAGI. The CDR3 length is 11 residues.

This clone was seen a single time. In DNA form, the CDR3 reads TGCGCCAGCAGCCAAGATGTGAGGGTTGAATATAATTCACCCCTCCACTTT. Protein sequence: CASSQDVRVEYNSPLHF. The chain recombines TRBV4-1 with TRBJ1-6; D is uncertain. Trimming left V 0 bases short and J 4 bases short, with 13 bases between. The germline V gene has CDR1 MGHRA and CDR2 YSYEKL. The CDR3 has 17 residues.

V gene TRBV6-1 combines with J gene TRBJ2-3, with D unclear. The CDR3 consists of 16 residues. CDR1 and CDR2 from the germline V gene are MNHNS and SASEGT. V lost 1 base and J lost 2, with 13 bases in between. The CDR3 DNA reads as TGTGCCAGCAGTGAAGTGGGGAATGGGGACACAGATACGCAGTATTTT. This sequence encodes CASSEVGNGDTDTQYF.

The chain couples TRBV18 to TRBJ1-2, with 9 bases that match TRBD1. The CDR3 runs 13 residues. The ends lost 5 bases at V and 4 bases at J; junction bases unmatched: 2. The V gene's germline CDR1 is KGHSH and CDR2 LQKENI. Here the CDR3 reads CASSGGQGYGYTF. The CDR3, as DNA: TGTGCCAGCTCAGGGGGACAGGGCTATGGCTACACCTTC. The full variable domain, completed using reference TRBV18 and TRBJ1-2, is NAGVMQNPRHLVRRRGQEARLRCSPMKGHSHVYWYRQLPEEGLKFMVYLQKENIIDESGMPKERFSAEFPKEGPSILRIQQVVRGDSAAYFCASSGGQGYGYTFGSGTRLTVV.

The chain links TRBV5-6 to TRBJ2-5; D may be TRBD1 or TRBD2 (6 bases each). Deletions cut 0 bases from V and 7 bases from J, with 19 bases between. This CDR3 has 16 amino acids. Germline CDR1 is SGHDT and CDR2 is YYEEEE. DNA for the CDR3: TGTGCCAGCAGCTTGGATGGGGGGCCTTCCACGGGGACCCAGTACTTC. It translates to CASSLDGGPSTGTQYF.

This clone appeared a few times. The J gene is TRBJ1-5, the V gene TRBV9, with D possibly being TRBD1 (5 bases). V was pared by 0 bases and J by 7 bases, with 14 bases between. This CDR3 spans 15 amino acids. Per germline, CDR1 SGDLS and CDR2 YYNGEE. DNA for the CDR3: TGTGCCAGCAGCGTAGGGAAAGGCCAGGGACAGCCCCAGCATTTT. Its protein product is CASSVGKGQGQPQHF.

J is TRBJ2-1 and V is TRBV5-5; D is undetermined. CDR3 length: 15 residues. Germline CDR1 and CDR2: SGHKS and YYEKEE (reference sequence). Trimming stripped 0 bases from V and 0 bases from J, with 7 bases between. The DNA of the CDR3 is TGTGCCAGCAGCTTGGAGGCAGGCTCCTACAATGAGCAGTTCTTC. Its protein is CASSLEAGSYNEQFF.

The genes are TRBV15 and TRBJ1-1, with D perhaps matching TRBD1 (5 bases). Per germline, CDR1 LNHNV and CDR2 YYDKDF (reference sequence). The V gene lost 1 base and the J gene lost 5 bases, with 14 bases spanning the gap. There are 15 residues in the CDR3. This CDR3 reads CATSRGAPPGTEAFF. The CDR3 DNA reads as TGTGCCACCAGCAGAGGAGCTCCCCCAGGGACTGAAGCTTTCTTT.

The J gene is TRBJ1-2, the V gene TRBV19, with TRBD1 matching 11 bases. V lost 5 bases, J lost 8 bases, and 4 bases stayed unmatched. CDR1 LNHDA and CDR2 SQIVND come from the germline V gene (reference sequence). This CDR3 has 13 residues. Written as DNA, the CDR3 is TGTGCCAGTAGTCCCGGACAGGGGGCAGGCTACACCTTC. Protein: CASSPGQGAGYTF.

V is TRBV19 and J is TRBJ1-5; the match to TRBD1 covers 7 bases. Germline CDR1 and CDR2: LNHDA and SQIVND (reference sequence). With 0 bases clipped from V and 0 bases from J, the junction kept 8 bases outside the gene matches. This CDR3 comprises 18 residues. CDR3 sequence: CASSIDLWTGLSNQPQHF. CDR3 DNA: TGTGCCAGTAGTATAGATCTATGGACAGGACTTAGCAATCAGCCCCAGCATTTT.

This clone occurred a few times. The rearrangement links TRBV6-6 to TRBJ2-1; TRBD2 is a possible D gene (5 bases). CDR1 and CDR2 (germline): MNHNY, SVGAGI (reference sequence). V shed 7 bases and J shed 5 bases, with 9 bases lying between them. This CDR3 has 12 amino acids. The DNA for the CDR3 is TGTGCCAGCAAGTGGGGAGACAATGAGCAGTTCTTC. Translating it yields CASKWGDNEQFF.

The V call is TRBV6-1, the J call TRBJ1-2, with D maybe TRBD1 (6 bases). Germline lookup yields CDR1 MNHNS and CDR2 SASEGT. Between the trimmed V and J ends, which lost 6 bases and 2 bases, there was a span of 10 bases. The CDR3 length is 13 residues. The chain's CDR3 is CASRIGQNYGYTF. The CDR3 coding sequence is TGTGCCAGCAGGATCGGACAGAACTATGGCTACACCTTC.

J is TRBJ2-7 and V is TRBV5-6; D call uncertain. The CDR3 extends over 15 amino acids. The V end was cut by 6 bases, the J end by 0 bases, with 16 bases between. Germline loops: CDR1 SGHDT, CDR2 YYEEEE. DNA of the CDR3: TGTGCCAGCAACTCGTTGTACGGTAGCTCCTACGAGCAGTACTTC. Translating gives CASNSLYGSSYEQYF.

The chain recombines TRBV19 with TRBJ1-3; possible D gene TRBD1, 5 bases. V lost 8 bases to trimming and J lost 0 bases, with 14 bases between them. The CDR3 extends over 15 amino acids. Germline loops: CDR1 LNHDA, CDR2 SQIVND (reference sequence). For the CDR3, the DNA is TGTGCCAGTGCAGAAGTAGGGGTCTCTGGAAACACCATATATTTT. Its protein is CASAEVGVSGNTIYF.

By its share, this clone is medium-sized. The chain combines TRBV7-7 with TRBJ2-2, with 15 bases that match TRBD2. CDR1 is SSHAT and CDR2 is FNYEAQ in the germline V gene (reference sequence). CDR3 length: 18 amino acids. Here the CDR3 reads CASRRASPGTSGRGELFF. The CDR3 bases are TGTGCTAGCCGCCGAGCCTCCCCGGGGACTAGCGGGAGGGGGGAGCTGTTTTTT.

The chain carries TRBV7-9 and TRBJ1-5; 7 bases fit TRBD1. Germline CDR1 SEHNR, CDR2 FQNEAQ (reference sequence). Unmatched junction bases numbered 6, after V lost 4 bases and J lost 6 bases. CDR3 size: 14 residues. CDR3 sequence (DNA): TGTGCCAGCAGCTCCCAGGGGGTTGGTCAGCCCCAGCATTTT. Residues: CASSSQGVGQPQHF. Supplemented by reference TRBV7-9 and TRBJ1-5, the full variable domain reads DTGVSQNPRHKITKRGQNVTFRCDPISEHNRLYWYRQTLGQGPEFLTYFQNEAQLEKSRLLSDRFSAERPKGSFSTLEIQRTEQGDSAMYLCASSSQGVGQPQHFGDGTRLSIL.

The chain joins TRBV6-5 to TRBJ1-1; 7 nucleotides align to TRBD1. Looked up from germline, CDR1 is MNHEY and CDR2 is SVGAGI. This CDR3 is built from 15 residues. Germline trimming cut 10 bases from V and 0 bases from J; bases unmatched to any gene: 11. CDR3 loop: CAISPGQPLNTEAFF. The DNA of the CDR3 is TGTGCCATCAGCCCGGGACAGCCTTTGAACACTGAAGCTTTCTTT.

This clone has a single count. The V call is TRBV11-3, the J call TRBJ2-1, with a tentative D call TRBD2 (5 bases). The CDR3 covers 13 residues. V dropped 3 bases and J dropped 6 bases, with 9 bases sitting between them. Germline V lookup: CDR1 SGHNT, CDR2 YENEEA. The CDR3 here is CASSFGGSNEQFF. CDR3 DNA sequence: TGTGCCAGCAGCTTTGGAGGTAGCAATGAGCAGTTCTTC.

This chain links TRBV25-1 with TRBJ1-2; D ambiguous. The ends were cut back, 1 base at V and 4 bases at J, with 13 bases in the middle. Germline V gene data show CDR1 as MGHDK and CDR2 as SYGVNS. CDR3 length: 15 residues. The DNA for the CDR3 is TGTGCCAGCAGTGAATCCGCCAGACATTTCTATGGCTACACCTTC. It translates to CASSESARHFYGYTF.

The genes are TRBV11-3 and TRBJ2-1; D is possibly TRBD1 (5 bases). Germline lookup yields CDR1 SGHNT and CDR2 YENEEA. Trimming removed 5 bases from V and 8 bases from J, with 16 bases in between. The CDR3 runs 14 residues. In DNA form, the CDR3 reads TGTGCCAGCAGCCACCAGGGTCGAATCCATGAGCAGTTCTTC. It yields the protein CASSHQGRIHEQFF.

V and J are TRBV11-2 and TRBJ1-3; D not certain. The CDR3 spans 12 residues. Trimming pared 5 bases from V and 4 bases from J, leaving 6 bases between. Germline V CDR1 and CDR2: SGHAT, FQNNGV. The CDR3 nucleotides read TGTGCCAGCAGCCCGGGGGGAAACACCATATATTTT. Translating gives CASSPGGNTIYF.

This chain uses TRBV19 with TRBJ2-3; D is unresolved. This CDR3 is 13 amino acids long. Germline V gene sequence: CDR1 LNHDA, CDR2 SQIVND (reference sequence). V was shortened by 0 bases and J by 5 bases, with 6 bases between the two germline ends. The CDR3 DNA reads as TGTGCCAGTAGTATAGATTTAGAAGATACGCAGTATTTT. This gives the protein CASSIDLEDTQYF.

The chain recombines TRBV29-1 with TRBJ1-2; D call uncertain. Germline V lookup: CDR1 SQVTM, CDR2 ANQGSEA. The ends were cut back, 3 bases at V and 8 bases at J, with 13 bases in the middle. The CDR3 loop spans 12 amino acids. As DNA, the CDR3 is TGCAGCGTTGAGGCCAGCCAAATCGGCTACACCTTC. This gives the protein CSVEASQIGYTF.

The V call is TRBV5-4, the J call TRBJ1-1; weak D call: TRBD1 (6 bases). CDR1 is SGHNT, CDR2 YYREEE, per germline (reference sequence). Trimming removed 5 bases at V and 0 bases at J, with 11 bases between. CDR3 length: 14 residues. CDR3 sequence reads: CASSWTDLNTEAFF. As DNA, the CDR3 is TGTGCCAGCAGTTGGACAGATTTGAACACTGAAGCTTTCTTT.

This chain connects TRBV27 to TRBJ2-1; D is perhaps TRBD2 (6 bases). The CDR3 is 16 amino acids. V dropped 6 bases and J dropped 0 bases, with 15 bases sitting between them. In germline, CDR1 is MNHEY, CDR2 SMNVEV (reference sequence). The CDR3 is CASRYQSGSSYNEQFF. The CDR3 DNA follows: TGTGCCAGCAGATATCAGAGCGGGTCCTCCTACAATGAGCAGTTCTTC.

This clone was seen once. V and J are TRBV2 and TRBJ2-5, with D perhaps being TRBD1 or TRBD2 (6 bases each). The germline gives CDR1 SNHLY, CDR2 FYNNEI. V lost 1 base to trimming and J lost 6 bases, with 15 bases between them. CDR3 length equals 15 residues. The CDR3 region has the DNA TGTGCCAGCAGTGAAGGACCCCGGGGGCCCCAGACCCAGTACTTC. Amino acid sequence: CASSEGPRGPQTQYF.

The V gene is TRBV28, the J gene TRBJ1-4; 7 bases line up with TRBD1. V shed 8 bases and J 8 bases; nucleotides not matched to a gene: 5. CDR1 MDHEN and CDR2 SYDVKM come from the germline V gene. There are 12 residues in the CDR3. CDR3 nucleotides: TGTGCCAGCCTCCGACAGGGCGAAAAACTGTTTTTT. Protein: CASLRQGEKLFF.

This rearrangement joins TRBV7-9 to TRBJ1-5, with D perhaps TRBD1 (5 bases). V lost 1 base, J lost 6 bases, and 13 bases lay in between. The CDR3 is 15 residues long. CDR1 SEHNR and CDR2 FQNEAQ come from the germline V gene (reference sequence). CDR3 region: CASSLGLAGGQPQHF. CDR3 coding DNA: TGTGCCAGCAGCTTAGGGTTAGCTGGGGGTCAGCCCCAGCATTTT.

The gene calls are TRBV5-5 and TRBJ1-5; D unclear. Trimming stripped 4 bases from V and 4 bases from J, with 18 bases between. The CDR3 covers 16 residues. The germline gives CDR1 SGHKS, CDR2 YYEKEE (reference sequence). The CDR3 sequence: CASSLVRGIGNQPQHF. CDR3 DNA: TGTGCCAGCAGCCTCGTGCGGGGAATCGGTAATCAGCCCCAGCATTTT. The variable domain in full, with the rest retrieved from reference TRBV5-5 and TRBJ1-5, is DAGVTQSPTHLIKTRGQQVTLRCSPISGHKSVSWYQQVLGQGPQFIFQYYEKEERGRGNFPDRFSARQFPNYSSELNVNALLLGDSALYLCASSLVRGIGNQPQHFGDGTRLSIL.